The clone carrying this T cell receptor beta chain was detected a few times. Its antigen is not identified. These data are taken from a study of cytomegalovirus exposure and HLA in healthy donors. Background on the study: From 150 million to 200 million T cells, an earlier analysis saw 100 million to 140 million unique TCR beta sequences. Study-level points and caveats: The authors assumed roughly uniform sequencing depth across donors for presence/absence analyses. Confirmation in vitro established that three CMV-associated chains were specific for CMV antigens. Most of the TCR beta V segments (in an earlier analysis) were productive either about 87% or about 30% of the time.

The CDR3 consists of 17 residues. J gave up 1 base and V 4 bases, and 12 bases lay outside the gene matches. The germline CDR1 and CDR2 sequences are SNHLY and FYNNEI. The PCR used 60 Vbeta and 13 Jbeta primers. Clones were sequenced by immunoSEQ multiplex PCR, and TCRdb holds only the in-frame ones, with some missing. Here the sample spans some 220,000 clones, 70% to 85% being singletons. The V and J genes are TRBV2 and TRBJ1-1; 7 bases match TRBD1. This TCR derives from a woman aged 40 to 55 in good health and CMV-seronegative. Material: PBMCs. CDR3 in amino acids: CASSVDPGGSRNTEAFF. In nucleotides, the CDR3 is TGTGCCAGCAGTGTAGATCCAGGGGGGTCTCGGAACACTGAAGCTTTCTTT.